The 17 T cell receptor beta chains in this list originate from one sample, sequenced in a study of T cell responses to AZD1222 COVID-19 vaccine. Produced via immunoSEQ multiplex PCR; TCRdb's table is partial and in-frame only. This sample yields about 76,000 clones, of which around nine tenths are seen a single time; under 13% belongs to the top ten. Sequencing was performed on peripheral blood, taken on day 0 of AZD1222 vaccination. These receptors all come from an adult in good health.

The V gene is TRBV2, the J gene TRBJ2-7; D perhaps matches TRBD2 (5 bases). CDR1 and CDR2 from the germline V gene are SNHLY and FYNNEI. This CDR3 comprises 15 residues. V lost 0 bases and J 2 bases, leaving 11 bases between the germline ends. The CDR3 DNA sequence: TGTGCCAGCAGTGAAGCGCGACTAATTGCCTACGAGCAGTACTTC. Its translation: CASSEARLIAYEQYF.

This clone appeared a few times. The chain combines TRBV18 with TRBJ1-1; D remains unclear. The CDR3 covers 14 residues. Looked up from germline, CDR1 is KGHSH and CDR2 is LQKENI. V was trimmed by 3 bases and J by 3 bases, leaving 11 bases between them. The DNA for the CDR3 is TGTGCCAGCTCACCGGATATTGGGTACACTGAAGCTTTCTTT. Protein product: CASSPDIGYTEAFF. Together with reference TRBV18 and TRBJ1-1, the CDR3 gives the full variable domain: NAGVMQNPRHLVRRRGQEARLRCSPMKGHSHVYWYRQLPEEGLKFMVYLQKENIIDESGMPKERFSAEFPKEGPSILRIQQVVRGDSAAYFCASSPDIGYTEAFFGQGTRLTVV.

J is TRBJ2-3 and V is TRBV19; 9 bases agree with TRBD1. The CDR3 spans 15 residues. The V segment lost 9 bases and the J segment 10 bases; nucleotides outside the gene matches: 17. The germline V gene has CDR1 LNHDA and CDR2 SQIVND (reference sequence). CDR3 protein: CARSGDRVQRGAQYF. The CDR3 DNA reads TGTGCCAGGTCCGGGGACAGGGTTCAACGGGGGGCGCAGTATTTT.

The V and J genes are TRBV19 and TRBJ1-6, with D hard to call. The CDR3 contains 14 residues. Trimming pared 3 bases from V and 7 bases from J, leaving 10 bases between. CDR1 and CDR2 from the germline V gene are LNHDA and SQIVND (reference sequence). The CDR3 sequence is CASSIPLRNSPLHF. CDR3 in DNA: TGTGCCAGTAGTATCCCTCTTAGGAATTCACCCCTCCACTTT.

The chain carries TRBV6-5 and TRBJ2-1, with D tentatively TRBD1 (6 bases). The length of the CDR3 is 14 residues. Looked up from germline, CDR1 is MNHEY and CDR2 is SVGAGI. V gave up 6 bases and J gave up 4 bases, with 13 bases separating them. This CDR3 reads CASSAAGAYNEQFF. CDR3 nucleotides: TGTGCCAGCAGCGCGGCAGGGGCGTACAATGAGCAGTTCTTC.

The chain has TRBV2 and TRBJ1-5; 10 bases match TRBD1. The junction had 12 bases not matched to a gene; V was cut back by 6 bases and J by 4 bases. The CDR3 runs 17 residues. Germline-derived CDR1 and CDR2 are SNHLY and FYNNEI. As DNA, the CDR3 is TGTGCCAGCAGCGGACAGGGGGTCGGGTTTGGGAATCAGCCCCAGCATTTT. Its translation: CASSGQGVGFGNQPQHF.

The chain carries TRBV19 and TRBJ1-5; D remains unclear. The CDR3 covers 16 residues. Trimming took 5 bases from V and 7 from J, leaving 21 bases between them. Germline CDR1 reads LNHDA; CDR2 reads SQIVND (reference sequence). Here the CDR3 reads CASSVHSPSGRQPQHF. For the CDR3, the DNA is TGTGCCAGTAGTGTCCACTCCCCCTCCGGGAGGCAGCCCCAGCATTTT.

This sequence joins TRBV14 and TRBJ2-2; 7 bases line up with TRBD2. The CDR3 totals 17 residues. V shed 8 bases, J shed 1 base, and the junction held 13 bases outside the gene matches. Looked up from germline, CDR1 is SGHDN and CDR2 is FVKESK. Written as DNA, the CDR3 is TGTGCCAGCCGCCGAGGCAGAGGGACTATGAACACCGGGGAGCTGTTTTTT. Residues: CASRRGRGTMNTGELFF.

CDR3 coding DNA: TGTGCCAGCAGCCCCTATTGGGAGACCCAGTACTTC. This gives the protein CASSPYWETQYF. The chain employs TRBV7-2 and TRBJ2-5; D call uncertain. With 5 bases removed from V and 5 bases from J, the gap between germline ends came to 9 bases. CDR1 is SGHTA, CDR2 FQGNSA, per germline. The CDR3 length is 12 residues.

A few counts support this clone. The rearrangement uses TRBV24-1 and TRBJ1-5, with D unclear. In germline, CDR1 is KGHDR, CDR2 SFDVKD. The CDR3 runs to 15 residues. Trimming took off 5 bases at V and 2 bases at J, with 12 bases between the two ends. CDR3 DNA: TGTGCCACCAGTGGAGGGCGGGTGGGCAATCAGCCCCAGCATTTT. Its translation: CATSGGRVGNQPQHF.

The V gene is TRBV19, the J gene TRBJ2-3; 9 positions match TRBD2. This CDR3 has 16 amino acids. The germline V gene has CDR1 LNHDA and CDR2 SQIVND (reference sequence). In DNA form, the CDR3 reads TGTGCGCGGGAGGGTAATAAGAGAAGGGGCACAGATACGCAGTATTTT. This codes for CAREGNKRRGTDTQYF.

The chain couples TRBV11-1 to TRBJ1-6, with D hard to call. The CDR3 contains 13 residues. With 1 base removed from V and 7 bases from J, the gap between germline ends came to 5 bases. In germline, CDR1 is SGHAT, CDR2 FQDESV (reference sequence). The CDR3 sequence is CASSLVANSPLHF. CDR3 nucleotide sequence: TGTGCCAGCAGCTTAGTCGCCAATTCACCCCTCCACTTT. Using reference TRBV11-1 and TRBJ1-6 for the parts outside the CDR3, the full variable domain is EAEVAQSPRYKITEKSQAVAFWCDPISGHATLYWYRQILGQGPELLVQFQDESVVDDSQLPKDRFSAERLKGVDSTLKIQPAELGDSAMYLCASSLVANSPLHFGNGTRLTVT.

In regard to this clone: The identical CDR3 is also encoded by other nucleotide sequences in the sample. The chain combines TRBV5-1 with TRBJ1-5, with D perhaps matching TRBD1 (5 bases). The CDR3 totals 15 residues. V gave up 4 bases and J gave up 0 bases, with 11 bases separating them. Germline CDR1 and CDR2: SGHRS and YFSETQ. CDR3 DNA: TGCGCCAGCAGCCTCGAAGGGGTTAGCAATCAGCCCCAGCATTTT. Protein: CASSLEGVSNQPQHF.

The chain employs TRBV24-1 and TRBJ1-5; no reliable D call. Germline values: CDR1 KGHDR, CDR2 SFDVKD. There are 13 residues in the CDR3. The germline V and J ends were trimmed by 3 bases and 6 bases, with 8 bases remaining between them. The CDR3 nucleotides read TGTGCCACCAGTGATATGGGCACTCAGCCCCAGCATTTT. It encodes CATSDMGTQPQHF.

V and J are TRBV27 and TRBJ2-7; D may correspond to TRBD1 or TRBD2 (6 bases each). Germline V gene sequence: CDR1 MNHEY, CDR2 SMNVEV (reference sequence). This CDR3 has 14 amino acids. V lost 6 bases to trimming and J lost 3 bases, with 15 bases between them. The CDR3 spells CASSSRGPIYEQYF. In DNA form, the CDR3 reads TGTGCCAGCAGCTCCCGGGGGCCCATCTACGAGCAGTACTTC.

The rearrangement links TRBV5-5 to TRBJ1-2; D is perhaps TRBD1 (6 bases). Trimming took off 5 bases at V and 7 bases at J, with 12 bases between the two ends. CDR1 and CDR2 (germline): SGHKS, YYEKEE (reference sequence). The CDR3 length is 12 residues. The CDR3 sequence: CASSLQGRGYTF. The CDR3 DNA reads as TGTGCCAGCAGTTTACAGGGCCGTGGCTACACCTTC. The complete variable domain, with remaining parts taken from reference TRBV5-5 and TRBJ1-2, reads DAGVTQSPTHLIKTRGQQVTLRCSPISGHKSVSWYQQVLGQGPQFIFQYYEKEERGRGNFPDRFSARQFPNYSSELNVNALLLGDSALYLCASSLQGRGYTFGSGTRLTVV.

This rearrangement joins TRBV14 to TRBJ1-1; no reliable D call. The CDR3 runs to 15 residues. Germline CDR1 reads SGHDN; CDR2 reads FVKESK. Trimming cost V 0 bases and J 5 bases, with 13 bases left between them. The CDR3 DNA is TGTGCCAGCAGCCAAGATTTTGGAGCATGGACTGAAGCTTTCTTT. Translating gives CASSQDFGAWTEAFF.